Here is one T cell receptor beta chain with its context. This clone occurred a few times. It has no known antigen specificity. Within one base of it there is no much larger clone, and no base qualities were kept. The library was built by means of the immunoSEQ multiplex PCR assay. For the multiplex PCR, a mixture combining 60 forward primers for TCR Vbeta segments and 13 reverse primers for TCR Jbeta segments was used. A multiplex PCR assay on genomic DNA amplified the CDR3 region of rearranged TCR beta genes. The amplified TCR beta libraries were sequenced on the Illumina HiSeq System as 87-base-pair reads. Per the original workflow: In a later analysis, tens of millions of unique TCR beta chains were counted across the roughly 610 repertoires, and about 10 million of these chains were shared by at least two donors. Raw reads were error-corrected and collapsed into unique sequences with a nearest-neighbor algorithm that merged closely related sequences to remove PCR and sequencing errors. V, D and J gene segments were assigned by aligning CDR3 sequences to IMGT reference sequences. For a sequence to be retained, a match of at least six nucleotides was required to both a V gene segment and a J gene segment. A rearrangement was called productive if the CDR3 had no stop codons and remained in frame with V and J, and every other rearrangement was called non-productive. CDR3 was defined by IMGT convention, running from the second conserved V-encoded cysteine to the conserved J-encoded phenylalanine. The earlier analysis of some 540 of the donors excluded any sequence lacking an unambiguous match to a single V gene segment. In an earlier analysis of approximately 590 of the donors, V segments were called functional above 56.7% productive rearrangements and were called segregating when the between-donor standard deviation exceeded 5%. A statistical classification framework was built to diagnose cytomegalovirus status from the catalog of TCR beta chain sequences. In a later analysis, V and J genes were assigned by comparing TCR nucleotide sequences against IMGT/GENE-DB human TR gene sequences. In a later analysis, CDR3 sequences and most-parsimonious VDJ recombination scenarios were assigned using the TCRdist pipeline. In a later analysis, each TCR beta chain was defined by its CDR3 amino acid sequence together with its V-gene family, and reads without a unique V-gene family were excluded. To address suspected cross-contamination and a sequencing artifact, a later analysis removed 592 highly shared, low-generation-probability nucleotide sequences. In a later analysis, a clonal expansion index was calculated for each public chain from normalized within-repertoire ranks of inferred template counts. In a later analysis, generation probabilities were computed using a VDJ recombination model fitted to out-of-frame rearrangements, and the results were checked against IGoR. In a later analysis, TCR-TCR, TCR-HLA and TCR-CMV co-occurrence was scored with hypergeometric tests, and a repertoire-size bias correction was applied to TCR pairs. In a later analysis, false discovery rates were estimated by permuting HLA or CMV assignments 20 times. In a later analysis, co-occurring TCRs were grouped with DBSCAN, and TCRdist sequence similarity was added when clustering was performed within HLA-allele-positive subsets. Co-occurrence clustering excluded repertoires with fewer than 30,000 or more than 120,000 public chains, plus five with anomalous nucleotide sharing. TCRdb limited this immuneACCESS table to in-frame rearrangements with V and J called. A share of clones is missing; checked studies link under half to unresolved V genes, and the rest is unexplained. Clone size and the V and J calls come from that table; the DNA yielded D and trimming. The sample records fewer than 150,000 clones, roughly three quarters of which are singletons. Jointly, the top ten make up approximately 4% of the sample.

This specimen belongs to a study of cytomegalovirus exposure and HLA in healthy donors (dated by TCRdb to 2016 to 2017). Study-wide context: According to an earlier analysis of 587 of the donors, about 179 million T cells yielded approximately 120 million unique TCR beta sequences and approximately 300 Gb of sequence data. An early release that covered about 600 HLA-typed donors contained approximately 300 gigabases of sequencing data and around 80 million unique TCR sequences. Among the approximately 400 genotyped donors, roughly 80% belonged to the genetic ancestry cluster associated with self-reported Caucasian donors. The study aimed to test whether signatures of past pathogen exposure could be identified by cataloging public T cell receptors. The T cell repertoires of some 700 subjects were profiled by immunosequencing and related to cytomegalovirus serostatus. Along with the roughly 610-subject first cohort, a separate validation cohort of over a hundred different subjects was used. High-throughput TCR immunosequencing, statistical association of individual TCRs with disease status, and machine learning were combined to predict cytomegalovirus infection status. To study patterns of TCR occurrence, a later analysis re-analyzed previously published TCR beta repertoires from hundreds of donors and added high-resolution HLA genotyping. Rather than drawing on any new phenotypic data, the later analysis identified candidate immune exposures from TCR beta sequences and the way those sequences occurred across donors. To decide whether each TCR beta V gene segment behaved as functional or pseudogenic, an earlier analysis of some 600 of the donors relied on high-throughput TCR beta sequencing. Alongside the repertoire data, information on donor age, sex, ethnicity and CMV serostatus was compiled. Genome-wide SNP genotypes for about three fifths of the roughly 670 donors were used in a later genetic analysis, which treated that subset as a discovery cohort. All discovery cohort repertoires had been generated on a single sequencing platform. Both class I and class II loci were covered by HLA typing, at four-digit resolution. The number of donors typed differed by locus, with roughly 620-630 for A, B, C, DRB1 and DQB1, around 500 for DQA1, over 600 for DPA1, and some 450 for DPB1. Because of strong linkage in the cohort, a few DR-DQ haplotypes were treated as single units for association and clustering. Across under 500 genotyped donors of the cohort, an average of 235,054 unique TCR beta nucleotide sequences per donor were sequenced, and around 19% of those sequences were non-productive.

Study-wide findings and limitations: Linkage disequilibrium might explain the correlated functional status among segregating V segments, but an unknown experimental factor could not be excluded. HLA typing was unavailable for some donors at each locus, so association tests used only the typed subset. In both the original and validation cohorts, the classifier was reported to diagnose cytomegalovirus status with high specificity and sensitivity. The cohort was sequenced for TCR beta chains only, and without alpha or paired-chain data the features that could be detected were limited. A later genetic analysis reported fewer N-insertions in productive TCRs among donors in an Asian-associated ancestry cluster than the approximately 700-donor mean. Presence/absence analyses assumed roughly uniform sequencing depth across donors, an assumption that may not hold. While some public TCRs were present in many individuals, most TCR sequences turned up only very rarely across donors. When HLA alleles, especially DR and DQ, strongly co-occurred, attributing TCR associations to individual alleles was difficult. A later genetic analysis associated a missense DCLRE1C variant with V-gene and J-gene trimming of TCR beta chains, and an independent cohort replicated the association. The study listed 150 to 200 TCR beta chains as associated with cytomegalovirus. A later analysis reported that several top co-occurrence clusters appeared linked to parvovirus B19, influenza, CMV and Epstein-Barr virus. In an earlier analysis of about 600 of the donors, most TCR beta V segments appeared in productive rearrangements about 87% or about 30% of the time, broadly matching IMGT annotations. According to a later analysis, TCR association rates differed among HLA loci, with DRB1 alleles showing the most associated TCRs and HLA-C alleles showing the fewest. Because counts were too low, 15 to 20 rarely observed V segments, including chromosome 9 orphons, were excluded from the earlier analysis of 500 to 700 of the donors. A cluster of highly shared sequence variants was judged likely to be a technical artifact of the sequencing pipeline. It was suggested by the authors that the approach could potentially be generalized to other disease states and immunological phenotypes. For the cohort, immune exposure information was limited to CMV serostatus. In a later analysis, about 17,000 TCR beta sequences were associated with specific HLA alleles at a false discovery rate of 0.05. A further reported finding was that TCR beta sequences accurately predicted the HLA-A and HLA-B alleles for most subjects in the first cohort. A few of the identified cytomegalovirus-associated TCR beta chains were confirmed in vitro to be specific for cytomegalovirus antigens. Compared with equally common non-associated chains, HLA-associated TCR beta chains in a later analysis were more clonally expanded and had lower generation probabilities. Some IMGT-functional V segments, including TRBV6-2 and TRBV6-3, could not be distinguished by the 87-base-pair reads and were therefore excluded. Most CMV-associated TCR beta chains appeared to be HLA-restricted in a later analysis, and the HLA associations seemed to be driven largely by CMV exposure.

V drops 3 bases and J drops 5 bases, leaving 11 bases in between. CDR1 and CDR2 (MNHEY, SMNVEV) derive from the germline V gene (reference sequence). From its cysteine to its phenylalanine, the CDR3 spans 14 amino acids. The kept DNA is CDR3 alone, 42 bases in frame from the first base. The cohort consisted of 666 healthy bone marrow donors. All cohort members were sampled while nominally healthy, although unrecorded immune exposures were likely present. The donor tested CMV seronegative, placing the donor among the 300 to 400 seronegative members of the cohort. Every donor gave a peripheral blood sample, and the peripheral blood mononuclear cells from that sample were used for TCR beta sequencing. The Qiagen DNeasy Blood Extraction Kit was used to extract genomic DNA from the blood cell samples.

The source is a man aged 18 to 30 in good health and CMV-seronegative. Sequencing input: PBMCs. This receptor chain uses TRBV27 and TRBJ1-5, with a weak D call of TRBD1 (6 bases match). The CDR3 loop reads CASSFGQWDQPQHF. The DNA is TGTGCCAGCAGTTTCGGACAGTGGGATCAGCCCCAGCATTTT.